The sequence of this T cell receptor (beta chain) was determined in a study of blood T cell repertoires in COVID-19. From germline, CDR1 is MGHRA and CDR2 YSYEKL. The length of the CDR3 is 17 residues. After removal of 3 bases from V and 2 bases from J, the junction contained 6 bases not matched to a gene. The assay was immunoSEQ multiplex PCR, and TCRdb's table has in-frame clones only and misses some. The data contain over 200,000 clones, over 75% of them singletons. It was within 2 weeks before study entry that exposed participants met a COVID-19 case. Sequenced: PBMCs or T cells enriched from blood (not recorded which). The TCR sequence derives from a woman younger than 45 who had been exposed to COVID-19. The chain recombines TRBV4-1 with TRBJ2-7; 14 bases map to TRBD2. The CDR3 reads CASSQIGGLAGAYEQYF. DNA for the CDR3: TGCGCCAGCAGCCAGATAGGGGGACTAGCGGGAGCCTACGAGCAGTACTTC.